This T cell receptor (beta chain) was observed in a study of beta chain features in type 1 diabetes. Sequencing targeted expressed TCRB transcripts, as all isolated RNA had been reverse transcribed. The repertoire was sequenced with immunoSEQ multiplex PCR; TCRdb's copy has only in-frame clones and lacks some. The sample holds roughly 340,000 clones, roughly 13% seen once. Study-wide results and limits: People with Type 1 diabetes carried modestly yet significantly shorter TCRB CDR3s in all four CD4+ subsets.

One heparinised blood draw, averaging roughly 120 mL, came from each donor. It was via CD45RO/CCR7/CD25/CD127/CD95/CD27 that CD4+ naive, central memory, regulatory and stem cell-like memory cells were sorted. Each sorted population was over 98% pure. In this sample, this clone turned up a few times. The antigen is unknown. CDR1 and CDR2 from the germline V gene are SGHVS and FQNEAQ. The ends were cut back, 3 bases at V and 8 bases at J, with 5 bases in the middle. CDR3 length: 11 residues. Sample: naive CD4+ T cells from blood. This chain uses TRBV7-8 with TRBJ2-1, with D unresolved. The TCR comes from a woman under 30 with type 1 diabetes. The DNA of the CDR3 is TGTGCCAGCAGCTTCTTCGATGAGCAGTTCTTC. Residues: CASSFFDEQFF.